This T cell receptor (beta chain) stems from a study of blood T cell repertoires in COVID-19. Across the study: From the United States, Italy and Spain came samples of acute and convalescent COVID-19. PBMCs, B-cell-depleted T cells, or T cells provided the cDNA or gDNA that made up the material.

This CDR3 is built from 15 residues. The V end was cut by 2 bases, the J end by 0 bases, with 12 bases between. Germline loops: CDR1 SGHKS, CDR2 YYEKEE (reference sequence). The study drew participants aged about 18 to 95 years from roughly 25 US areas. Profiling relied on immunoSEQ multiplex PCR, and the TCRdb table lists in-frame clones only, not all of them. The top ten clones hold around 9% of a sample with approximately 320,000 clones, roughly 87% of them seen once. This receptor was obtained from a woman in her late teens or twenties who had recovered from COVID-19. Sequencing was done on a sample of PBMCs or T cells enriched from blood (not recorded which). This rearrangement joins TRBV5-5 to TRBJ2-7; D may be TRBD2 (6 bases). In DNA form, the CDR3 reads TGTGCCAGCAGCTTCGTAGTAGCGGCCTCCTACGAGCAGTACTTC. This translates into CASSFVVAASYEQYF.